The 27 T cell receptor beta chains reported below all come from one sample, sequenced in a study of cytomegalovirus exposure and HLA in healthy donors. A multiplex PCR was run with 60 Vbeta primers and 13 Jbeta primers. The table came from immunoSEQ multiplex PCR; TCRdb's copy has only in-frame clones and leaves some out. In the table there are 150,000 to 200,000 clones, about four fifths of which are singletons. The sample taken for sequencing was PBMCs. These receptors were obtained from a man aged 30-40 years in good health and CMV-seronegative.

The chain recombines TRBV27 with TRBJ2-7; 15 bases align to TRBD2. Germline CDR1 and CDR2: MNHEY and SMNVEV (reference sequence). The CDR3 contains 19 residues. V shed 3 bases, J shed 5 bases, and the junction held 14 bases outside the gene matches. The CDR3 sequence is CASSFTPFGLAGGPNEQYF. For the CDR3, the DNA is TGTGCCAGCAGTTTTACCCCCTTCGGACTAGCGGGGGGGCCGAACGAGCAGTACTTC.

J is TRBJ1-4 and V is TRBV7-9; 11 bases fit TRBD1. This CDR3 comprises 14 residues. V trimming: 5 bases; J trimming: 8 bases; junction bases outside the gene matches: 4. Germline lookup yields CDR1 SEHNR and CDR2 FQNEAQ (reference sequence). The CDR3 loop is CASSLDRGREKLFF. The CDR3 DNA sequence: TGTGCCAGCAGCCTGGACAGGGGGCGAGAAAAACTGTTTTTT.

The gene calls are TRBV15 and TRBJ2-7; weak D call: TRBD2 (6 bases). V lost 0 bases, J lost 3 bases, and 12 bases lay in between. CDR3 length: 15 residues. Germline assignment: CDR1 LNHNV and CDR2 YYDKDF (reference sequence). CDR3 bases: TGTGCCACCAGCAGAGATAGGGGACTCGACTACGAGCAGTACTTC. This gives the protein CATSRDRGLDYEQYF.

The chain uses TRBV18 and TRBJ2-5, with 7 nucleotides matching TRBD2. The junction had 12 bases not matched to a gene; V was cut back by 6 bases and J by 5 bases. Germline CDR1 reads KGHSH; CDR2 reads LQKENI. The CDR3 loop spans 15 amino acids. The CDR3 protein is CASSRQGGAGETQYF. The CDR3 coding sequence is TGTGCCAGCTCCCGCCAGGGAGGGGCTGGGGAGACCCAGTACTTC.

This chain uses TRBV6-5 with TRBJ1-1; tentative D call: TRBD1 (5 bases). The CDR3 is made up of 12 amino acids. Trimming stripped 7 bases from V and 8 bases from J, with 14 bases between. The V gene's germline CDR1 is MNHEY and CDR2 SVGAGI. This CDR3 is CASTLGHPEAFF. The CDR3 DNA follows: TGTGCCAGCACTCTCGGACACCCGGAAGCTTTCTTT.

The J gene is TRBJ2-6, the V gene TRBV11-2, with D possibly matching TRBD1 (7 bases). CDR3 length: 18 amino acids. V lost 5 bases, J lost 1 base, and 18 bases lay in between. CDR1 is SGHAT and CDR2 is FQNNGV in the germline V gene. Here the CDR3 DNA reads TGTGCCAGCAGCCCAAGGGGCCAGGGGGGATCTGGGGCCAACGTCCTGACTTTC. Encoded protein: CASSPRGQGGSGANVLTF.

This chain joins TRBV9 and TRBJ2-1, with D uncertain. The CDR3 sequence is 14 residues long. Between the trimmed V and J ends, which lost 8 bases and 2 bases, there was a span of 14 bases. Germline CDR1 SGDLS, CDR2 YYNGEE. The CDR3 is CASSLSEAYNEQFF. In nucleotides, the CDR3 is TGTGCCAGTTCACTCTCAGAGGCCTACAATGAGCAGTTCTTC.

The rearrangement links TRBV7-2 to TRBJ2-4; D gene unclear. With 5 bases removed from V and 0 bases from J, the gap between germline ends came to 8 bases. The CDR3 loop spans 14 amino acids. The germline gives CDR1 SGHTA, CDR2 FQGNSA. CDR3 DNA: TGTGCCAGCAGCCTACAGAGAGCCAAAAACATTCAGTACTTC. Its translation: CASSLQRAKNIQYF.

This chain uses TRBV28 with TRBJ1-4, with a weak D call TRBD1 (6 bases). The CDR3 is made up of 12 amino acids. Germline V gives CDR1 MDHEN, CDR2 SYDVKM. V was trimmed by 5 bases and J by 9 bases, leaving 10 bases between them. The CDR3 loop is CASSQGSKKLFF. CDR3 nucleotide sequence: TGTGCCAGCAGTCAGGGGTCAAAAAAACTGTTTTTT.

This clone showed up just once. The J gene is TRBJ2-3, the V gene TRBV7-2; 9 bases are shared with TRBD2. The ends lost 11 bases at V and 7 bases at J; junction bases unmatched: 13. This CDR3 spans 14 amino acids. Germline V gene sequence: CDR1 SGHTA, CDR2 FQGNSA. CDR3 in amino acids: CAAGFGASGNTQYF. The CDR3 nucleotides are TGTGCCGCGGGGTTTGGGGCTAGCGGGAATACGCAGTATTTT.

This clone came up once. The chain has TRBV6-4 and TRBJ2-1; possibly TRBD1 for D (5 bases). The CDR3 is made up of 13 amino acids. Germline V gene data show CDR1 as MRHNA and CDR2 as SNTAGT. V lost 6 bases and J 4 bases, leaving 10 bases between the germline ends. DNA for the CDR3: TGTGCCAGCAGGAAAGACAGTTACAATGAGCAGTTCTTC. It encodes CASRKDSYNEQFF.

V usage is TRBV11-3 and J usage is TRBJ2-1, with 7 bases fitting TRBD2. V lost 0 bases and J lost 7; bases outside the gene matches: 9. The CDR3 is 16 amino acids. The germline gives CDR1 SGHNT, CDR2 YENEEA. As DNA, the CDR3 is TGTGCCAGCAGCTTAGATCTTGGGGGAGGGCGGAATGAGCAGTTCTTC. Protein sequence: CASSLDLGGGRNEQFF.

The chain uses TRBV5-1 and TRBJ2-7; 7 nucleotides match TRBD1. CDR1 is SGHRS and CDR2 is YFSETQ in the germline V gene. The V gene end was trimmed by 4 bases and the J gene end by 2 bases; junction bases not matched to a gene: 6. This CDR3 has 14 amino acids. The CDR3: CASSPTGAAYEQYF. The CDR3, as DNA: TGCGCCAGCAGCCCTACAGGGGCCGCCTACGAGCAGTACTTC.

V gene TRBV5-1 combines with J gene TRBJ2-3; TRBD2 agrees at 8 bases. V shed 1 base, J shed 1 base, and the junction held 2 bases outside the gene matches. The CDR3 has 15 amino acids. Germline loops: CDR1 SGHRS, CDR2 YFSETQ. CDR3 amino acids: CASSLMTSGTDTQYF. DNA of the CDR3: TGCGCCAGCAGCTTGATGACTAGCGGCACAGATACGCAGTATTTT.

The chain carries TRBV5-6 and TRBJ2-2; D is undetermined. The CDR3 has 14 residues. Trimming stripped 3 bases from V and 3 bases from J, with 9 bases between. In germline, CDR1 is SGHDT, CDR2 YYEEEE. The CDR3 DNA is TGTGCCAGCAGCTCTGTTCCCCACACCGGGGAGCTGTTTTTT. Translation gives CASSSVPHTGELFF.

The chain links TRBV5-4 to TRBJ2-7; TRBD2 matches 11 bases. The J segment lost 2 bases and the V segment lost 0 bases, leaving 4 bases of the junction unmatched. The CDR3 is 16 amino acids. The germline CDR1 and CDR2 sequences are SGHNT and YYREEE (reference sequence). CDR3 nucleotides: TGTGCCAGCAGCTTGGGACTAGCGGGAAGCACCTACGAGCAGTACTTC. It codes for CASSLGLAGSTYEQYF.

This chain connects TRBV12-5 to TRBJ2-5; 13 bases match TRBD2. This CDR3 is built from 20 residues. Germline loops: CDR1 LGHNT, CDR2 FRNRAP. The V segment lost 4 bases and the J segment 4 bases; nucleotides outside the gene matches: 18. DNA of the CDR3: TGTGCTAGTGGTTCCGGGGTACTAGCGGGAGGGAGGGGAGGAGGAGAGACCCAGTACTTC. Encoded protein: CASGSGVLAGGRGGGETQYF.

On this clone itself: Other nucleotide sequences from this sample produce the same CDR3. The chain combines TRBV7-8 with TRBJ2-5, with D maybe TRBD1 (6 bases). Germline V CDR1 and CDR2: SGHVS, FQNEAQ. Trimming removed 4 bases at V and 2 bases at J, with 8 bases between. This CDR3 contains 13 residues. As DNA, the CDR3 is TGTGCCAGCAGCTCAGACAGGCAAGAGACCCAGTACTTC. Its translation: CASSSDRQETQYF.

This chain uses TRBV5-6 with TRBJ2-3; 12 bases map to TRBD2. This CDR3 comprises 18 residues. Unmatched junction bases numbered 7, after V lost 1 base and J lost 1 base. The germline gives CDR1 SGHDT, CDR2 YYEEEE. The CDR3 sequence is CASSLLLAGGHGTDTQYF. DNA for the CDR3: TGTGCCAGCAGCTTGCTCCTAGCGGGAGGGCATGGCACAGATACGCAGTATTTT.

Remarks on this clone: Different DNA sequences within this sample yield the same CDR3. The chain joins TRBV7-6 to TRBJ2-5; 7 bases agree with TRBD1. The CDR3 consists of 13 residues. Germline CDR1 and CDR2: SGHVS and FNYEAQ. V was pared by 5 bases and J by 5 bases, with 5 bases of the junction left unmatched. The chain's CDR3 is CASSRGQQETQYF. The CDR3 DNA reads TGTGCCAGCAGCAGGGGACAGCAGGAGACCCAGTACTTC.

The gene calls are TRBV5-1 and TRBJ1-3; 8 bases line up with TRBD1. CDR1 is SGHRS, CDR2 YFSETQ, per germline. The CDR3 consists of 16 residues. J was trimmed by 0 bases and V by 3 bases; bases with no gene match: 5. The CDR3 loop reads CASSYSGTGSGNTIYF. CDR3 in DNA: TGCGCCAGCAGCTACTCCGGGACAGGCTCTGGAAACACCATATATTTT.

The chain carries TRBV4-1 and TRBJ1-1, with 7 nucleotides matching TRBD1. The CDR3 extends over 15 amino acids. In germline, CDR1 is MGHRA, CDR2 YSYEKL. The V and J ends lost 3 bases and 1 base, in that order; junction bases with no gene match: 5. In DNA form, the CDR3 reads TGCGCCAGCAGCCATGCTGACAGGGCGAACACTGAAGCTTTCTTT. This gives the protein CASSHADRANTEAFF.

The chain is built from TRBV28 and TRBJ2-1; 10 bases are a match to TRBD2. Trimming cost V 6 bases and J 3 bases; bases outside gene matches: 8. Germline V gene lookup returns CDR1 MDHEN and CDR2 SYDVKM. This CDR3 has 16 amino acids. CDR3 region: CASRTVAGGFYNEQFF. The CDR3 DNA reads as TGTGCCAGCAGAACCGTAGCGGGGGGCTTCTACAATGAGCAGTTCTTC.

This clone occurred a few times. The chain uses TRBV6-4 and TRBJ2-1; 10 bases align to TRBD1. V lost 6 bases, J lost 4 bases, and 6 bases stayed unmatched. This CDR3 has 15 residues. Germline V gives CDR1 MRHNA, CDR2 SNTAGT. The CDR3 nucleotides read TGTGCCAGCAGCCCCGGGACAGGGGAATACAATGAGCAGTTCTTC. This encodes CASSPGTGEYNEQFF.

The V gene is TRBV11-2, the J gene TRBJ2-7, with a possible D match to TRBD1 (6 bases). Germline lookup yields CDR1 SGHAT and CDR2 FQNNGV. V lost 2 bases and J lost 6, with 20 bases in between. The CDR3 extends over 16 amino acids. Written as DNA, the CDR3 is TGTGCCAGCAGCTTATATACAGGGTCTGTTTCCGGCGAGCAGTACTTC. Its translation: CASSLYTGSVSGEQYF.

V and J are TRBV7-8 and TRBJ1-5, with D unresolved. V was clipped by 5 bases and J by 2 bases, with 10 bases between them. Germline values: CDR1 SGHVS, CDR2 FQNEAQ. This CDR3 comprises 14 residues. The CDR3 loop reads CASSPEGGNQPQHF. As DNA, the CDR3 is TGTGCCAGCAGCCCGGAGGGAGGCAATCAGCCCCAGCATTTT.

The chain employs TRBV9 and TRBJ2-1; TRBD2 agrees at 11 bases. Germline CDR1 and CDR2: SGDLS and YYNGEE. Trimming took 1 base from V and 4 from J; bases not matched to a gene: 4. This CDR3 has 16 residues. CDR3 residues: CASSVTGTSGYNEQFF. CDR3 sequence (DNA): TGTGCCAGCAGCGTAACCGGGACTAGCGGTTACAATGAGCAGTTCTTC.